This TCR beta chain appears in the sequencing data of a study of cytotoxic CD8 clonotypes in ibrutinib-treated CLL. Across the whole study: Response specimens were obtained following a median treatment duration of approximately 13 months, with a range of 6 to 36. Points from the study as a whole: Treatment left the uncommon public clonotypes either contracted or stable in frequency.

Germline V gene sequence: CDR1 SNHLY, CDR2 FYNNEI. The ends lost 7 bases at V and 0 bases at J; junction bases unmatched: 3. The CDR3 is 14 residues long. To note about this clone: Its antigen is unknown.

Repertoires were generated with immunoSEQ multiplex PCR, while TCRdb's copy carries only in-frame clones and drops some. The sample lists hundreds of thousands of clones, roughly 77% occurring once. Specimen: PBMCs, collected after 12 months of ibrutinib treatment. This chain uses TRBV2 with TRBJ2-3; 8 nucleotides align to TRBD2. The origin of this receptor is a human donor with chronic lymphocytic leukemia. The CDR3 DNA follows: TGTGCCAGCAAGCGGGGGCTGAGCACAGATACGCAGTATTTT. Translating it yields CASKRGLSTDTQYF.